These 30 T cell receptor beta chains share one sample of origin, sequenced in a study of CD8+ T cells in alopecia areata (dated by TCRdb to the late 2010s). Taken with the paper, the label for treatment or condition translates to: oral pan-JAK inhibitor, 5-10 mg twice daily. Libraries were made using the immunoSEQ multiplex PCR assay. To provide template for TCR sequencing, every sample had RNA extracted and reverse transcribed into cDNA. TCRdb mirrors the immuneACCESS table, restricted to in-frame sequences. Some clones are absent from its copies; in checked studies, under half trace to an unresolved V gene, and the reason for the others is unknown. This sample holds around 100,000 clones; 85% to 90% were observed only once. Of the sample, around 10% falls within the top ten clones. The starting material was CD8+ T cells sorted from blood, obtained at approximately week 31, from a patient treated with tofacitinib. These TCRs come from a human donor with alopecia areata.

This clone was found once. V usage is TRBV29-1 and J usage is TRBJ2-7; tentatively, D is TRBD1 (5 bases). The V end lost 4 bases, the J end lost 5 bases, and 15 bases lay between the germline ends. Germline V CDR1 and CDR2: SQVTM, ANQGSEA. CDR3 size: 13 residues. CDR3 residues: CSVGVRRAHEQYF. CDR3 coding DNA: TGCAGCGTTGGAGTTCGCAGGGCTCACGAGCAGTACTTC.

The chain employs TRBV6-5 and TRBJ1-2; perhaps TRBD1 as D (5 bases). The V and J ends lost 6 bases and 4 bases respectively, with 12 bases between them. This CDR3 region has 13 residues. Germline CDR1 and CDR2: MNHEY and SVGAGI. The CDR3 is CASRPGGGYGYTF. As DNA, the CDR3 is TGTGCCAGCAGGCCCGGCGGGGGCTATGGCTACACCTTC.

The V and J genes are TRBV7-9 and TRBJ1-1; D is ambiguous. The CDR3 totals 12 residues. Germline CDR1 and CDR2: SEHNR and FQNEAQ (reference sequence). Trimming cost V 5 bases and J 5 bases, with 9 bases left between them. CDR3: CASSNSGTEAFF. The CDR3 DNA sequence: TGTGCCAGCAGCAATAGTGGTACTGAAGCTTTCTTT.

CDR3 region: CSVVAVNTGELFF. CDR3 bases: TGCAGCGTTGTGGCGGTAAACACCGGGGAGCTGTTTTTT. The rearrangement joins TRBV29-1 to TRBJ2-2; D unresolved. Germline V CDR1 and CDR2: SQVTM, ANQGSEA. The V gene lost 4 bases and the J gene lost 2 bases, with 8 bases spanning the gap. The CDR3 totals 13 residues.

This sequence joins TRBV27 and TRBJ1-5, with 8 nucleotides matching TRBD1. The CDR3 runs 15 residues. J lost 5 bases, V lost 3 bases, and 6 bases had no gene match. Germline V CDR1 and CDR2: MNHEY, SMNVEV (reference sequence). The CDR3 DNA sequence: TGTGCCAGCAGTTTCCTTGGACAGGGTCATCAGCCCCAGCATTTT. Translation: CASSFLGQGHQPQHF.

The chain uses TRBV5-5 and TRBJ2-2, with D possibly TRBD1 on 6 matching bases. The length of the CDR3 is 17 residues. Germline-derived CDR1 and CDR2 are SGHKS and YYEKEE (reference sequence). V lost 2 bases and J lost 1, with 15 bases in between. The CDR3 here is CASSFLLRGRNTGELFF. DNA of the CDR3: TGTGCCAGCAGCTTCCTATTGAGGGGGAGGAACACCGGGGAGCTGTTTTTT.

This sequence joins TRBV19 and TRBJ1-1; D remains ambiguous. Germline CDR1 is LNHDA and CDR2 is SQIVND (reference sequence). CDR3 length: 12 residues. Trimming took 7 bases from V and 1 from J, leaving 7 bases between them. CDR3 DNA: TGTGCCAGTACCGGGGAGAACACTGAAGCTTTCTTT. Translated: CASTGENTEAFF.

The J gene is TRBJ2-1, the V gene TRBV27, with TRBD1 matching 11 bases. The CDR3 has 15 amino acids. Germline lookup yields CDR1 MNHEY and CDR2 SMNVEV (reference sequence). The V and J ends lost 3 bases and 4 bases, in that order; junction bases with no gene match: 2. CDR3 sequence: CASSFGTGGYNEQFF. CDR3 coding DNA: TGTGCCAGCAGTTTTGGGACAGGGGGATACAATGAGCAGTTCTTC.

J is TRBJ2-5 and V is TRBV29-1; a weak D match, TRBD1 (5 bases). V lost 4 bases to trimming and J lost 5 bases, with 11 bases between them. From germline, CDR1 is SQVTM and CDR2 ANQGSEA. The CDR3 has 12 residues. The CDR3 region is CSVVDTWETQYF. The CDR3 DNA sequence: TGCAGCGTTGTGGACACGTGGGAGACCCAGTACTTC.

In this sample, this clone turned up a few times. The chain is built from TRBV2 and TRBJ2-7, with D tentatively TRBD1 (6 bases). This CDR3 spans 15 amino acids. Deletions cut 7 bases from V and 2 bases from J, with 18 bases between. Per germline, CDR1 SNHLY and CDR2 FYNNEI. The CDR3: CASIHEPGQAYEQYF. In DNA, the CDR3 is TGTGCCAGCATCCACGAACCGGGACAAGCCTACGAGCAGTACTTC.

The chain links TRBV9 to TRBJ2-7, with D perhaps matching TRBD1 (5 bases). The CDR3 has 14 residues. V was shortened by 0 bases and J by 0 bases, with 7 bases between the two germline ends. Germline V CDR1 and CDR2: SGDLS, YYNGEE. The CDR3 region is CASSVARGSYEQYF. CDR3 DNA sequence: TGTGCCAGCAGCGTAGCTAGGGGCTCCTACGAGCAGTACTTC.

The V and J genes are TRBV7-9 and TRBJ2-1, with 10 bases aligning to TRBD2. Trimming cost V 1 base and J 4 bases; bases outside gene matches: 4. The CDR3 covers 16 residues. Germline-derived CDR1 and CDR2 are SEHNR and FQNEAQ (reference sequence). DNA of the CDR3: TGTGCCAGCAGCTTAGTTTCTAGCGGGAGTTACAATGAGCAGTTCTTC. This gives the protein CASSLVSSGSYNEQFF.

The chain combines TRBV6-1 with TRBJ2-1; TRBD2 matches 7 bases. Germline V gene sequence: CDR1 MNHNS, CDR2 SASEGT. The trim removed 5 bases at V and 8 bases at J, leaving 9 bases unmatched. The CDR3 has 14 residues. CDR3 nucleotide sequence: TGTGCCAGCAGTCCTAGGACTAGTCGCGATGAGCAGTTCTTC. Encoded protein: CASSPRTSRDEQFF.

This chain links TRBV5-4 with TRBJ2-2; 7 positions agree with TRBD1. Trimming took 1 base from V and 6 from J; bases not matched to a gene: 0. Looked up from germline, CDR1 is SGHNT and CDR2 is YYREEE (reference sequence). This CDR3 comprises 13 residues. CDR3 sequence (DNA): TGTGCCAGCAGCTTGCAGGGGGCCGGGGAGCTGTTTTTT. Encoded protein: CASSLQGAGELFF.

The chain recombines TRBV18 with TRBJ1-1; no clear D gene. CDR3 size: 13 residues. Looked up from germline, CDR1 is KGHSH and CDR2 is LQKENI. V was shortened by 6 bases and J by 1 base, with 9 bases between the two germline ends. CDR3 sequence: CASSPVSNTEAFF. The CDR3 nucleotides are TGTGCCAGCTCGCCCGTTTCGAACACTGAAGCTTTCTTT.

The gene calls are TRBV27 and TRBJ2-1; 7 bases agree with TRBD2. The length of the CDR3 is 16 residues. V was pared by 5 bases and J by 3 bases, with 10 bases of the junction left unmatched. From germline, CDR1 is MNHEY and CDR2 SMNVEV (reference sequence). This CDR3 is CASSPLASGFYNEQFF. The CDR3 region has the DNA TGTGCCAGCAGTCCCCTTGCTAGCGGATTCTACAATGAGCAGTTCTTC.

The chain's CDR3 is CASSATLRDYEQYF. CDR3 coding DNA: TGTGCCAGCAGCGCCACTTTAAGGGACTACGAGCAGTACTTC. This rearrangement joins TRBV11-2 to TRBJ2-7; D ambiguous. CDR3 size: 14 residues. Trimming took 5 bases from V and 3 from J, leaving 14 bases between them. Germline-derived CDR1 and CDR2 are SGHAT and FQNNGV. Looking up the rest from reference TRBV11-2 and TRBJ2-7 gives the full variable domain: EAGVAQSPRYKIIEKRQSVAFWCNPISGHATLYWYQQILGQGPKLLIQFQNNGVVDDSQLPKDRFSAERLKGVDSTLKIQPAKLEDSAVYLCASSATLRDYEQYFGPGTRLTVT.

The table lists this clone with a few counts. V usage is TRBV29-1 and J usage is TRBJ2-7; 7 bases map to TRBD1. The germline V gene encodes CDR1 SQVTM and CDR2 ANQGSEA. V shed 0 bases and J 6 bases; nucleotides not matched to a gene: 8. CDR3 length equals 14 residues. CDR3 region: CSVEETGTFGEQYF. The DNA for the CDR3 is TGCAGCGTTGAAGAGACAGGGACGTTCGGCGAGCAGTACTTC.

For the CDR3, the DNA is TGCAGCGTTGTTCTCGCGGAGCTATACGAGCAGTACTTC. Its protein product is CSVVLAELYEQYF. The chain couples TRBV29-1 to TRBJ2-7, with unresolved D. V lost 4 bases to trimming and J lost 4 bases, with 14 bases between them. This CDR3 comprises 13 residues. Germline V gives CDR1 SQVTM, CDR2 ANQGSEA.

The chain joins TRBV27 to TRBJ2-7, with D possibly being TRBD2 (5 bases). This CDR3 spans 12 amino acids. Trimming left V 8 bases short and J 0 bases short, with 8 bases between. From germline, CDR1 is MNHEY and CDR2 SMNVEV (reference sequence). The CDR3 loop reads CASGLGSYEQYF. In nucleotides, the CDR3 is TGTGCCAGCGGACTTGGCTCCTACGAGCAGTACTTC.

Only a few counts were recorded for this clone. This chain uses TRBV9 with TRBJ2-3; 12 bases align to TRBD2. CDR1 is SGDLS and CDR2 is YYNGEE in the germline V gene. Trimming cost V 1 base and J 3 bases; bases outside gene matches: 3. The CDR3 sequence is 16 residues long. This chain's CDR3 is CASSVLAGGLTDTQYF. The CDR3 nucleotides read TGTGCCAGCAGCGTACTAGCGGGGGGGCTTACAGATACGCAGTATTTT.

This clone was counted a single time. The chain links TRBV27 to TRBJ1-1; D gene uncertain. Germline V CDR1 and CDR2: MNHEY, SMNVEV (reference sequence). V was clipped by 6 bases and J by 0 bases, with 5 bases between them. CDR3 length equals 12 residues. CDR3 in amino acids: CASRKLNTEAFF. The CDR3, as DNA: TGTGCCAGCAGGAAGTTGAACACTGAAGCTTTCTTT.

The chain is built from TRBV7-6 and TRBJ1-2; 9 nucleotides align to TRBD1. J lost 1 base, V lost 4 bases, and 4 bases had no gene match. The CDR3 is 15 residues long. Looked up from germline, CDR1 is SGHVS and CDR2 is FNYEAQ. The CDR3 region is CASSSGTGNNYGYTF. CDR3 coding DNA: TGTGCCAGCAGCTCCGGGACAGGGAATAACTATGGCTACACCTTC.

This chain uses TRBV27 with TRBJ2-7; D perhaps matches TRBD1 (5 bases). The length of the CDR3 is 13 residues. With 8 bases removed from V and 5 bases from J, the gap between germline ends came to 16 bases. From germline, CDR1 is MNHEY and CDR2 SMNVEV (reference sequence). The CDR3 sequence is CASSSSRVNEQYF. The CDR3 DNA is TGTGCCAGCTCCTCCTCCAGGGTCAACGAGCAGTACTTC.

The V gene is TRBV9, the J gene TRBJ2-5; weak D call: TRBD1 (5 bases). The J call may be incorrect, as the DNA end agrees better with TRBJ2-7. CDR1 is SGDLS and CDR2 is YYNGEE in the germline V gene. The CDR3 covers 13 residues. CDR3 sequence (DNA): TGTGCCAGCAGCTCGGACATCGGCTACGAGCAGTACTTC. Translated: CASSSDIGYEQYF.

V usage is TRBV30 and J usage is TRBJ2-7; D unclear. Germline V gene lookup returns CDR1 GTSNPN and CDR2 SVGIG (reference sequence). The CDR3 consists of 12 residues. Trimming stripped 0 bases from V and 5 bases from J, with 8 bases between. The chain's CDR3 is CAWSVAGDEQYF. The CDR3 nucleotides read TGTGCCTGGAGTGTAGCTGGAGACGAGCAGTACTTC.

The genes are TRBV7-8 and TRBJ2-7; TRBD2 matches at 7 bases. The length of the CDR3 is 14 residues. Trimming at V came to 5 bases and at J to 2 bases, leaving 6 bases not matched to a gene. Germline values: CDR1 SGHVS, CDR2 FQNEAQ. DNA for the CDR3: TGTGCCAGCAGCCACCGCGGGAGTACCTACGAGCAGTACTTC. It is translated as CASSHRGSTYEQYF.

The chain joins TRBV2 to TRBJ2-7; D unresolved. The germline CDR1 and CDR2 sequences are SNHLY and FYNNEI. This CDR3 is 14 amino acids long. V lost 1 base, J lost 2 bases, and 9 bases lay in between. The CDR3 loop reads CASSEVGPPYEQYF. DNA of the CDR3: TGTGCCAGCAGTGAAGTCGGTCCCCCCTACGAGCAGTACTTC. The full variable domain, completed using reference TRBV2 and TRBJ2-7, is EPEVTQTPSHQVTQMGQEVILRCVPISNHLYFYWYRQILGQKVEFLVSFYNNEISEKSEIFDDQFSVERPDGSNFTLKIRSTKLEDSAMYFCASSEVGPPYEQYFGPGTRLTVT.

The rearrangement links TRBV27 to TRBJ2-7; 10 bases fit TRBD2. The ends lost 4 bases at V and 3 bases at J; junction bases unmatched: 3. The germline gives CDR1 MNHEY, CDR2 SMNVEV (reference sequence). The CDR3 contains 14 residues. The CDR3 DNA is TGTGCCAGCAGTTCCGGGACTAGCGTCTACGAGCAGTACTTC. This translates into CASSSGTSVYEQYF.

This chain joins TRBV5-1 and TRBJ1-1; TRBD1 matches 9 bases. CDR3 size: 14 residues. Unmatched junction bases numbered 5, after V lost 4 bases and J lost 4 bases. From germline, CDR1 is SGHRS and CDR2 YFSETQ. The CDR3 coding sequence is TGCGCCAGCAGCGGGGGACAGGGAGGCACTGAAGCTTTCTTT. Its translation is CASSGGQGGTEAFF.